Below, 21 T cell receptor beta chains from the same sample are listed, as sequenced in a study of molecular identifiers for immune sequencing clone quantification. MiXCR, applied by TCRdb to the PCR reads, yields one record per CDR3 protein. This table holds around 460,000 distinct CDR3 sequences, about 25% found once. Sequencing used naive CD8+ T cells from blood, with Jurkat cell RNA spiked in. Described subset: FACS-sorted CD8+CD4-CCR7+CD45RA+ naive T cells. These receptors all come from a human donor in good health. Some libraries in this study had Jurkat cell RNA spiked in.

The CDR3 bases are TGCGCCAGCAGTGAGTCCGGCAGCTTCTCTGGAAACACCATATATTTT. Translated, it gives CASSESGSFSGNTIYF. The chain joins TRBV10-2 to TRBJ1-3; D is ambiguous. Trimming removed 0 bases from V and 0 bases from J, with 9 bases in between. The CDR3 has 16 amino acids. CDR1 and CDR2 (germline): WSHSY, SAAADI.

With regard to this clonotype: A much larger clone is a single base away; this may be a read error. CDR3 amino acids: CAWSPTTNEQFF. The CDR3 DNA reads TGTGCCTGGAGTCCTACAACAAATGAGCAGTTCTTC. The chain uses TRBV30 and TRBJ2-1; no clear D gene. The germline CDR1 and CDR2 sequences are GTSNPN and SVGIG (reference sequence). The CDR3 length is 12 residues. The germline V and J ends were trimmed by 2 bases and 7 bases, with 9 bases remaining between them.

For this clonotype: Germline is not matched at one junction end, which may reflect a read error. The V gene is TRBV20-1, the J gene TRBJ2-1; 8 bases align to TRBD2. This CDR3 comprises 14 residues. Germline V gives CDR1 DFQATT, CDR2 SNEGSKA (reference sequence). The chain's CDR3 is CSAVLLADYSEQFF. In DNA, the CDR3 is TGCAGTGCTGTACTACTAGCGGACTACAGTGAGCAGTTCTTC.

This chain uses TRBV27 with TRBJ2-7; 7 nucleotides agree with TRBD2. The CDR3 runs 20 residues. The junction had 24 bases not matched to a gene; V was cut back by 5 bases and J by 2 bases. Germline V CDR1 and CDR2: MNHEY, SMNVEV (reference sequence). CDR3 region: CASSNPRVAGPGRTAYEQYF. In DNA, the CDR3 is TGTGCCAGCAGTAACCCGCGGGTAGCGGGCCCGGGAAGGACGGCCTACGAGCAGTACTTC.

This clonotype was seen a handful of times. The chain combines TRBV11-2 with TRBJ2-1, with D maybe TRBD2 (6 bases). V was clipped by 5 bases and J by 0 bases, with 14 bases between them. The germline V gene encodes CDR1 SGHAT and CDR2 FQNNGV. The CDR3 contains 16 residues. The CDR3 protein is CASSDVFGSSYNEQFF. The CDR3 DNA is TGTGCCAGCAGCGATGTTTTCGGGAGCTCCTACAATGAGCAGTTCTTC.

The V gene is TRBV19, the J gene TRBJ1-5; D possibly corresponds to TRBD1 (6 bases). Per the germline V gene, CDR1 is LNHDA and CDR2 is SQIVND (reference sequence). This CDR3 has 15 amino acids. The ends were cut back, 4 bases at V and 5 bases at J, with 15 bases in the middle. The CDR3 DNA reads TGTGCCAGTAGTACCCGTGGCGGGGGCGATCAGCCCCAGCATTTT. Translated, it gives CASSTRGGGDQPQHF.

This clonotype was observed a few times. The rearrangement links TRBV2 to TRBJ2-5; 7 nucleotides match TRBD1. Per the germline V gene, CDR1 is SNHLY and CDR2 is FYNNEI. The CDR3 contains 13 residues. The trim removed 6 bases at V and 5 bases at J, leaving 6 bases unmatched. CDR3 nucleotides: TGTGCCAGCAGGCAACAGGGGTTGGAGACCCAGTACTTC. It is translated as CASRQQGLETQYF.

This clonotype appeared a few times. This chain joins TRBV24-1 and TRBJ2-1, with D tentatively TRBD1 (6 bases). The germline gives CDR1 KGHDR, CDR2 SFDVKD. The CDR3 extends over 14 amino acids. The V end was cut by 3 bases, the J end by 4 bases, with 9 bases between. CDR3 sequence reads: CATSDRQVYNEQFF. In nucleotides, the CDR3 is TGTGCCACCAGTGATCGACAGGTATACAATGAGCAGTTCTTC.

This sequence joins TRBV7-9 and TRBJ2-5; D gene ambiguous. The V end lost 1 base, the J end lost 9 bases, and 9 bases lay between the germline ends. Per the germline V gene, CDR1 is SEHNR and CDR2 is FQNEAQ (reference sequence). The CDR3 contains 12 residues. CDR3 sequence: CASSLGSLAQYF. The CDR3 coding sequence is TGTGCCAGCAGCTTAGGCTCCCTGGCCCAGTACTTC.

This clonotype has only a few counts. This chain connects TRBV27 to TRBJ2-1, with D possibly being TRBD2 (6 bases). Germline lookup yields CDR1 MNHEY and CDR2 SMNVEV (reference sequence). The CDR3 consists of 18 residues. V was cut by 7 bases and J by 4 bases, with 26 bases left in between. The CDR3: CASTHLVPYGGGYNEQFF. The CDR3, as DNA: TGTGCCAGCACCCATTTAGTTCCATACGGCGGAGGGTACAATGAGCAGTTCTTC.

The CDR3 sequence is CASQTGLSNQPQHF. The CDR3 nucleotides read TGTGCCAGTCAGACAGGGTTAAGCAATCAGCCCCAGCATTTT. This sequence joins TRBV6-2 or TRBV6-3 and TRBJ1-5; TRBD1 matches at 7 bases. V was clipped by 9 bases and J by 1 base; unmatched bases: 6. The CDR3 consists of 14 residues. In germline, CDR1 is MNHEY, CDR2 SVGEGT.

This clonotype was seen many times. V and J are TRBV6-6 and TRBJ1-5; no clear D gene. Germline lookup yields CDR1 MNHNY and CDR2 SVGAGI (reference sequence). The CDR3 loop spans 13 amino acids. Trimming took off 6 bases at V and 4 bases at J, with 10 bases between the two ends. CDR3 residues: CASRWVQNQPQHF. As DNA, the CDR3 is TGTGCCAGCAGATGGGTTCAAAATCAGCCCCAGCATTTT.

This clonotype was observed a few times. The chain carries TRBV4-1 and TRBJ2-7, with 10 bases aligning to TRBD2. J was trimmed by 3 bases and V by 3 bases; bases with no gene match: 8. CDR3 length equals 16 residues. The V gene's germline CDR1 is MGHRA and CDR2 YSYEKL. The CDR3 nucleotides are TGCGCCAGCAGCCATGGGAGCGGGAGGGGGGACTACGAGCAGTACTTC. Amino acid sequence: CASSHGSGRGDYEQYF.

Details on this clonotype: A single base separates this from a much larger clone, so it may be a read error. The chain has TRBV29-1 and TRBJ2-3, with TRBD2 as a possible D gene (5 bases). Germline V gene sequence: CDR1 SQVTM, CDR2 ANQGSEA. The CDR3 loop spans 15 amino acids. Trimming cost V 6 bases and J 4 bases, with 20 bases left between them. Here the CDR3 DNA reads TGCAGCGTAAAGCGGCACCCTTTAAGCGCAGATACGCAGTATTTT. This codes for CSVKRHPLSADTQYF.

The count of this clonotype is one. A much larger clone sits a single nucleotide away, making a read error possible. The chain links TRBV29-1 to TRBJ1-1; TRBD1 might be the D (6 bases). The CDR3 contains 10 residues. Germline V gene data show CDR1 as SQVTM and CDR2 as ANQGSEA. The CDR3 spells CSVVQGLALF. The CDR3, as DNA: TGCAGCGTTGTTCAGGGGTTGGCTCTCTTT.

This chain connects TRBV6-8 to TRBJ2-1; weak D call: TRBD2 (6 bases). The CDR3 spans 19 residues. V lost 6 bases, J lost 8 bases, and 32 bases lay in between. Per germline, CDR1 MNHGY and CDR2 SAAAGT. CDR3 sequence reads: CASRLLIPYPGEVSDEQFF. The CDR3 DNA follows: TGTGCCAGCAGGCTTCTTATACCATACCCGGGGGAAGTTAGTGATGAGCAGTTCTTC.

This clonotype was detected ten times or more. The CDR3: CSVDGTSESTDTQYF. The DNA of the CDR3 is TGCAGCGTTGACGGGACTAGCGAGAGCACAGATACGCAGTATTTT. The chain is built from TRBV29-1 and TRBJ2-3; TRBD2 matches at 10 bases. The V gene end was trimmed by 3 bases and the J gene end by 0 bases; junction bases not matched to a gene: 3. This CDR3 contains 15 residues. Germline lookup yields CDR1 SQVTM and CDR2 ANQGSEA.

The genes are TRBV13 and TRBJ1-1; TRBD1 matches 9 bases. Germline values: CDR1 PRHDT, CDR2 FYEKMQ (reference sequence). The CDR3 runs 15 residues. The V and J ends lost 5 bases and 4 bases, in that order; junction bases with no gene match: 8. The CDR3 DNA is TGTGCCAGCAGCGGCATCGGGACAGGGCTCACTGAAGCTTTCTTT. It yields the protein CASSGIGTGLTEAFF.

This clonotype came up many times. The rearrangement uses TRBV24-1 and TRBJ2-3; D is unresolved. The CDR3 has 13 residues. CDR1 and CDR2 from the germline V gene are KGHDR and SFDVKD. The V and J ends lost 4 bases and 0 bases respectively, with 4 bases between them. The CDR3 loop is CATSDPSTDTQYF. DNA for the CDR3: TGTGCCACCAGTGACCCGAGCACAGATACGCAGTATTTT.

This clonotype was seen only a few times. The rearrangement uses TRBV7-9 and TRBJ2-2; TRBD1 agrees at 11 bases. The germline CDR1 and CDR2 sequences are SEHNR and FQNEAQ (reference sequence). This CDR3 is 16 amino acids long. The V gene end was trimmed by 4 bases and the J gene end by 5 bases; junction bases not matched to a gene: 6. The CDR3 DNA is TGTGCCAGCAGCTCCGCCCGGGACAGGGGGACCGGGGAGCTGTTTTTT. As protein: CASSSARDRGTGELFF.

This clonotype was counted at least ten times. The chain links TRBV7-9 to TRBJ1-1; D is possibly TRBD1 (5 bases). Germline CDR1 SEHNR, CDR2 FQNEAQ (reference sequence). CDR3 length equals 15 residues. The germline V and J ends were trimmed by 6 bases and 0 bases, with 14 bases remaining between them. The CDR3, as DNA: TGTGCCAGCAGTTCTCCAGGGTTCATGAACACTGAAGCTTTCTTT. It translates to CASSSPGFMNTEAFF.